Listed here are 16 T cell receptor beta chains from one sample, sequenced in a study of blood T cell repertoires in COVID-19. Method: immunoSEQ multiplex PCR; TCRdb's copy keeps in-frame clones and lacks some. The table includes 120,000 or so clones, more than 70% detected once. Sequenced material: peripheral blood. These receptors all come from a woman aged 55-70 years with acute or convalescent COVID-19.

The gene calls are TRBV6-5 and TRBJ1-3; possibly TRBD1 for D (5 bases). Trimming removed 8 bases at V and 2 bases at J, with 13 bases between. The CDR3 has 14 amino acids. In germline, CDR1 is MNHEY, CDR2 SVGAGI. CDR3 amino acids: CASGATHTGNTIYF. In DNA form, the CDR3 reads TGTGCCAGCGGGGCGACACACACTGGAAACACCATATATTTT.

The V call is TRBV18, the J call TRBJ2-7, with 9 bases identical to TRBD2. This CDR3 is built from 13 residues. Germline loops: CDR1 KGHSH, CDR2 LQKENI. V shed 3 bases, J shed 6 bases, and the junction held 3 bases outside the gene matches. In nucleotides, the CDR3 is TGTGCCAGCTCACCGGGACTAGCCCCCGAGCAGTACTTC. Its translation is CASSPGLAPEQYF.

The gene calls are TRBV27 and TRBJ1-5; the match to TRBD1 covers 9 bases. The V and J ends lost 6 bases and 7 bases, in that order; junction bases with no gene match: 7. Germline CDR1 MNHEY, CDR2 SMNVEV (reference sequence). The CDR3 has 14 residues. DNA of the CDR3: TGTGCCAGCAGGACGGGACAGGGAGGGCAGCCCCAGCATTTT. Its translation: CASRTGQGGQPQHF.

The chain links TRBV30 to TRBJ2-1; 10 nucleotides agree with TRBD2. This CDR3 spans 14 amino acids. Germline V gene sequence: CDR1 GTSNPN, CDR2 SVGIG (reference sequence). The V and J ends lost 4 bases and 4 bases, in that order; junction bases with no gene match: 4. This CDR3 is CAWNPGLAYNEQFF. The CDR3 DNA reads TGTGCCTGGAACCCGGGACTAGCGTACAATGAGCAGTTCTTC.

This chain uses TRBV25-1 with TRBJ1-4, with D perhaps TRBD1 (6 bases). Germline CDR1 and CDR2: MGHDK and SYGVNS. Trimming took 1 base from V and 8 from J, leaving 14 bases between them. This CDR3 comprises 15 residues. The CDR3, as DNA: TGTGCCAGCAGTGAATGGGAACAGGGTGGGGAAAAACTGTTTTTT. Translation gives CASSEWEQGGEKLFF.

This clone appeared a few times. In DNA, the CDR3 is TGTGCCACCAGTGATTTGCAGAGGACAGGGGGCGGGAAGTTCACAGATACGCAGTATTTT. It codes for CATSDLQRTGGGKFTDTQYF. The V call is TRBV24-1, the J call TRBJ2-3, with 11 bases identical to TRBD1. The CDR3 is made up of 20 amino acids. V lost 0 bases and J lost 2; bases outside the gene matches: 12. CDR1 is KGHDR and CDR2 is SFDVKD in the germline V gene.

The chain carries TRBV4-1 and TRBJ2-1, with a tentative D call TRBD2 (5 bases). Germline-derived CDR1 and CDR2 are MGHRA and YSYEKL. V lost 3 bases, J lost 6 bases, and 12 bases lay in between. The CDR3 length is 14 residues. This CDR3 reads CASSHSLARNEQFF. In DNA, the CDR3 is TGCGCCAGCAGCCATTCCCTAGCTCGCAATGAGCAGTTCTTC.

The V gene is TRBV4-1, the J gene TRBJ2-5; no clear D. V lost 0 bases and J lost 3, with 8 bases in between. The CDR3 is 14 amino acids. Per germline, CDR1 MGHRA and CDR2 YSYEKL. The CDR3 loop is CASSQDIGEETQYF. The CDR3 coding sequence is TGCGCCAGCAGCCAAGATATAGGAGAAGAGACCCAGTACTTC.

This clone occurred once. This chain uses TRBV6-4 with TRBJ1-1, with 8 bases identical to TRBD1. The CDR3 covers 13 residues. CDR1 is MRHNA, CDR2 SNTAGT, per germline. Germline trimming cut 6 bases from V and 3 bases from J; bases unmatched to any gene: 3. The CDR3 nucleotides are TGTGCCAGCAGCGCGACAGGGGACACTGAAGCTTTCTTT. Amino acid sequence: CASSATGDTEAFF.

This sequence joins TRBV28 and TRBJ1-6; the match to TRBD1 covers 7 bases. The CDR3 loop spans 15 amino acids. The trim removed 3 bases at V and 7 bases at J, leaving 6 bases unmatched. Germline loops: CDR1 MDHEN, CDR2 SYDVKM. CDR3 sequence reads: CASSFRQGINSPLHF. In DNA, the CDR3 is TGTGCCAGCAGTTTTAGACAGGGAATAAATTCACCCCTCCACTTT. Filled out from reference TRBV28 and TRBJ1-6, the complete variable domain reads DVKVTQSSRYLVKRTGEKVFLECVQDMDHENMFWYRQDPGLGLRLIYFSYDVKMKEKGDIPEGYSVSREKKERFSLILESASTNQTSMYLCASSFRQGINSPLHFGNGTRLTVT.

This chain joins TRBV2 and TRBJ2-3; a weak D match, TRBD1 (6 bases). The V end lost 4 bases, the J end lost 2 bases, and 10 bases lay between the germline ends. The V gene's germline CDR1 is SNHLY and CDR2 FYNNEI. The CDR3 has 14 amino acids. The CDR3 is CASSVWDNTDTQYF. The CDR3 bases are TGTGCCAGCAGTGTTTGGGACAACACAGATACGCAGTATTTT.

The genes are TRBV3-1 (or the pseudogene TRBV3-2) and TRBJ2-1; 7 bases are a match to TRBD2. CDR1 LGHDT and CDR2 YNNKEL come from the germline V gene (reference sequence). After removal of 1 base from V and 3 bases from J, the junction contained 3 bases not matched to a gene. This CDR3 has 15 residues. The CDR3 DNA follows: TGTGCCAGCAGCCAAGTTGCGGGAGTCTACAATGAGCAGTTCTTC. The encoded protein is CASSQVAGVYNEQFF.

The chain links TRBV14 to TRBJ2-3; TRBD2 agrees at 14 bases. V was clipped by 3 bases and J by 2 bases; unmatched bases: 13. The CDR3 is made up of 20 amino acids. CDR1 is SGHDN, CDR2 FVKESK, per germline. The CDR3 spells CASSQALGTSGRADTDTQYF. The CDR3 DNA follows: TGTGCCAGCAGCCAGGCCTTGGGGACTAGCGGGAGAGCAGACACAGATACGCAGTATTTT. The entire variable domain, with the rest obtained from reference TRBV14 and TRBJ2-3, is as follows: EAGVTQFPSHSVIEKGQTVTLRCDPISGHDNLYWYRRVMGKEIKFLLHFVKESKQDESGMPNNRFLAERTGGTYSTLKVQPAELEDSGVYFCASSQALGTSGRADTDTQYFGPGTRLTVL.

The rearrangement uses TRBV28 and TRBJ2-7; the D gene is possibly TRBD1 (6 bases). The CDR3 runs 15 residues. In germline, CDR1 is MDHEN, CDR2 SYDVKM. Between the trimmed V and J ends, which lost 5 bases and 0 bases, there was a span of 14 bases. The CDR3 coding sequence is TGTGCCAGCAGTCCACATTTCAGGGGCTCCTACGAGCAGTACTTC. This encodes CASSPHFRGSYEQYF.

This clone has a single count. The genes are TRBV9 and TRBJ1-6; TRBD1 aligns across 11 bases. Germline assignment: CDR1 SGDLS and CDR2 YYNGEE. This CDR3 is 16 amino acids long. The junction had 5 bases not matched to a gene; V was cut back by 0 bases and J by 9 bases. CDR3 sequence: CASSVAEDRGLSPLHF. CDR3 nucleotide sequence: TGTGCCAGCAGCGTAGCTGAGGACAGGGGGCTTTCACCCCTCCACTTT. The full variable domain, in which reference TRBV9 and TRBJ1-6 provide the parts outside the CDR3, is DSGVTQTPKHLITATGQRVTLRCSPRSGDLSVYWYQQSLDQGLQFLIQYYNGEERAKGNILERFSAQQFPDLHSELNLSSLELGDSALYFCASSVAEDRGLSPLHFGNGTRLTVT.

The chain joins TRBV6-5 to TRBJ2-3, with 8 bases lining up with TRBD1. Trimming cost V 10 bases and J 3 bases; bases outside gene matches: 6. The germline gives CDR1 MNHEY, CDR2 SVGAGI. The CDR3 is made up of 13 amino acids. The CDR3 loop reads CATTDRGTDTQYF. In DNA, the CDR3 is TGTGCCACCACAGACAGGGGAACAGATACGCAGTATTTT.